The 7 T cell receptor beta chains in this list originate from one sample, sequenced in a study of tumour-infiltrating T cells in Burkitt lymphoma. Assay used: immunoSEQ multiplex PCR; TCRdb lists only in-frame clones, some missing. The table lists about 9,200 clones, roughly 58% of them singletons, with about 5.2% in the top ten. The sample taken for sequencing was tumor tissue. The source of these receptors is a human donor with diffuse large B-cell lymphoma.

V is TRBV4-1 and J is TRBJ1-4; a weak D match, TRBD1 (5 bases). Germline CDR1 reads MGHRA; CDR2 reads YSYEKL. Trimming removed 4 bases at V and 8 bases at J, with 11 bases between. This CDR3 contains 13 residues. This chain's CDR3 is CASSPRVSEKLFF. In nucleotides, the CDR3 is TGCGCCAGCAGCCCCAGGGTTTCGGAAAAACTGTTTTTT.

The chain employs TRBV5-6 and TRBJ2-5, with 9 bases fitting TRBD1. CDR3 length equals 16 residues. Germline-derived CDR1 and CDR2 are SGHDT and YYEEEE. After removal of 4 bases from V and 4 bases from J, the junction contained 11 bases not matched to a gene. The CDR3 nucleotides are TGTGCCAGCAGCCCCGACCCTTTGGACAGGGGAGAGACCCAGTACTTC. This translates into CASSPDPLDRGETQYF.

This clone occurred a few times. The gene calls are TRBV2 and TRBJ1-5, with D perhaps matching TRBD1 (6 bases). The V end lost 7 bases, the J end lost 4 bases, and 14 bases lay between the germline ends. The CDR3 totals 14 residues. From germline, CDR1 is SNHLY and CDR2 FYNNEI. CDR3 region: CASTQDRQNQPQHF. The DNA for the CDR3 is TGTGCCAGCACCCAGGACAGACAAAATCAGCCCCAGCATTTT. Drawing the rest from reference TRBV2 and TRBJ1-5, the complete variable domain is EPEVTQTPSHQVTQMGQEVILRCVPISNHLYFYWYRQILGQKVEFLVSFYNNEISEKSEIFDDQFSVERPDGSNFTLKIRSTKLEDSAMYFCASTQDRQNQPQHFGDGTRLSIL.

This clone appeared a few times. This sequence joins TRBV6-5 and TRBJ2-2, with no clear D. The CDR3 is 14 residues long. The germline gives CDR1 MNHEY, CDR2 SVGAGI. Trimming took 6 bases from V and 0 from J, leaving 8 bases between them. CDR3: CASREFANTGELFF. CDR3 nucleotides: TGTGCCAGCAGGGAATTCGCGAACACCGGGGAGCTGTTTTTT.

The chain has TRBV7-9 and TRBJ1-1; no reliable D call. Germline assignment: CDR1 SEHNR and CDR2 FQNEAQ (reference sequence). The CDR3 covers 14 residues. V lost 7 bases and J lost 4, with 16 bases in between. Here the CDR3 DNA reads TGTGCCAGCACGCCCGCCCCTTCCTTCACTGAAGCTTTCTTT. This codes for CASTPAPSFTEAFF. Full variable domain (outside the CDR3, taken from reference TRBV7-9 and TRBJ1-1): DTGVSQNPRHKITKRGQNVTFRCDPISEHNRLYWYRQTLGQGPEFLTYFQNEAQLEKSRLLSDRFSAERPKGSFSTLEIQRTEQGDSAMYLCASTPAPSFTEAFFGQGTRLTVV.

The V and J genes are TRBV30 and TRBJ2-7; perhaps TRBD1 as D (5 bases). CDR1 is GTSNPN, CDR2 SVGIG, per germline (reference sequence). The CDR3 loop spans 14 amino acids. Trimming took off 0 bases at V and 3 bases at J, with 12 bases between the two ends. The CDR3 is CAWSVPPGYYEQYF. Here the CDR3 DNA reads TGTGCCTGGAGTGTACCCCCAGGGTACTACGAGCAGTACTTC.

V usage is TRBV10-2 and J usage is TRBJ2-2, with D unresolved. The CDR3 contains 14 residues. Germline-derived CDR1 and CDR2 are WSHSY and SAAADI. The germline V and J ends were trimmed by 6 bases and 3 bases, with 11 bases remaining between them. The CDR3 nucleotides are TGCGCCAGCAGAAACAGTGGTGACACCGGGGAGCTGTTTTTT. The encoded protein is CASRNSGDTGELFF.